A single sample is the source of the 22 T cell receptor beta chains below, sequenced in a study of blood T cell repertoires in COVID-19. The data were produced by immunoSEQ multiplex PCR, yet TCRdb's version contains in-frame clones alone and is incomplete. The sample has roughly 38,000 clones, about 82% seen once. The source material was peripheral blood. The receptors were gathered from a man between 60 and 75 years old in a cohort sampled during active COVID-19.

The chain recombines TRBV7-9 with TRBJ1-6; 9 bases agree with TRBD1. Unmatched junction bases numbered 8, after V lost 8 bases and J lost 9 bases. This CDR3 has 14 residues. Germline V gene lookup returns CDR1 SEHNR and CDR2 FQNEAQ (reference sequence). This chain's CDR3 is CASQSEGQGSPLHF. The CDR3 DNA reads TGTGCCAGCCAATCTGAGGGACAGGGTTCACCCCTCCACTTT.

DNA of the CDR3: TGTGCCAGCAGCGGAGCGACAGATGAAAAACTGTTTTTT. This gives the protein CASSGATDEKLFF. The J gene is TRBJ1-4, the V gene TRBV9, with D tentatively TRBD1 (5 bases). Trimming took 3 bases from V and 6 from J, leaving 9 bases between them. Per the germline V gene, CDR1 is SGDLS and CDR2 is YYNGEE. The CDR3 has 13 residues.

This rearrangement joins TRBV27 to TRBJ2-3; 8 nucleotides line up with TRBD2. This CDR3 spans 14 amino acids. J gave up 3 bases and V 3 bases, and 2 bases lay outside the gene matches. Germline V lookup: CDR1 MNHEY, CDR2 SMNVEV (reference sequence). The CDR3 bases are TGTGCCAGCAGTTTTCGGGGGGGGACAGATACGCAGTATTTT. This encodes CASSFRGGTDTQYF.

The gene calls are TRBV2 and TRBJ1-2; weak D call: TRBD1 (6 bases). Per the germline V gene, CDR1 is SNHLY and CDR2 is FYNNEI. Trimming took 6 bases from V and 9 from J, leaving 11 bases between them. The CDR3 has 11 amino acids. This chain's CDR3 is CASSHDRRYTF. The CDR3 DNA sequence: TGTGCCAGCAGCCACGACAGGCGCTACACCTTC.

The genes are TRBV6-5 and TRBJ2-2; 9 nucleotides agree with TRBD1. CDR1 is MNHEY and CDR2 is SVGAGI in the germline V gene. The CDR3 contains 14 residues. V was clipped by 11 bases and J by 7 bases; unmatched bases: 11. The CDR3 loop reads CAARGTGLIGELFF. The CDR3 DNA reads as TGTGCCGCCCGCGGGACAGGGTTAATCGGGGAGCTGTTTTTT.

The chain links TRBV2 to TRBJ2-7; 7 nucleotides match TRBD1. CDR3 length: 14 amino acids. Losses at the gene ends were 6 bases for V and 3 bases for J; bases not matched to a gene: 8. Germline V gene sequence: CDR1 SNHLY, CDR2 FYNNEI. CDR3 region: CASRIRTGVYEQYF. DNA of the CDR3: TGTGCCAGCAGGATCCGGACAGGAGTCTACGAGCAGTACTTC.

This clone has only one observation. The gene calls are TRBV3-1 (or the pseudogene TRBV3-2) and TRBJ2-2, with 11 bases aligning to TRBD2. The V segment lost 4 bases and the J segment 4 bases; nucleotides outside the gene matches: 5. Germline V gives CDR1 LGHDT, CDR2 YNNKEL (reference sequence). This CDR3 comprises 16 residues. This CDR3 reads CASSPFGTSGTGELFF. CDR3 in DNA: TGTGCCAGCAGCCCCTTTGGGACTAGCGGCACCGGGGAGCTGTTTTTT.

The chain couples TRBV27 to TRBJ2-2; tentative D call: TRBD1 (6 bases). Germline V gene data show CDR1 as MNHEY and CDR2 as SMNVEV (reference sequence). Between the trimmed V and J ends, which lost 5 bases and 6 bases, there was a span of 13 bases. The CDR3 extends over 14 amino acids. CDR3 DNA sequence: TGTGCCAGCAGTCAAACAGGGTTAGCCGGGGAGCTGTTTTTT. Translating gives CASSQTGLAGELFF.

This sequence joins TRBV11-2 and TRBJ2-7, with TRBD2 matching 12 bases. After removal of 5 bases from V and 1 base from J, the junction contained 6 bases not matched to a gene. CDR3 length: 16 amino acids. Germline V gene sequence: CDR1 SGHAT, CDR2 FQNNGV. The CDR3 loop is CASSPSGTSGSYEQYF. CDR3 coding DNA: TGTGCCAGCAGCCCCTCCGGGACTAGCGGGTCCTACGAGCAGTACTTC.

The chain is built from TRBV19 and TRBJ1-2, with 7 bases lining up with TRBD1. The germline V gene has CDR1 LNHDA and CDR2 SQIVND (reference sequence). CDR3 length: 19 amino acids. V lost 5 bases, J lost 10 bases, and 28 bases stayed unmatched. The CDR3 nucleotides read TGTGCCAGTAGTTTGTTCGAGGGACAGCGAGGGGTCCACGACGGTGACTACACCTTC. Translating it yields CASSLFEGQRGVHDGDYTF.

The chain joins TRBV28 to TRBJ2-3, with 8 bases aligning to TRBD2. The junction had 8 bases not matched to a gene; V was cut back by 2 bases and J by 4 bases. Germline V gene data show CDR1 as MDHEN and CDR2 as SYDVKM. This CDR3 is built from 16 residues. CDR3 in amino acids: CASSLVPGGWADTQYF. As DNA, the CDR3 is TGTGCCAGCAGTTTAGTTCCGGGAGGGTGGGCAGATACGCAGTATTTT.

The CDR3 loop is CASSQGTGSGYEQYF. The CDR3 DNA reads as TGCGCCAGCAGCCAAGGGACAGGGAGTGGATACGAGCAGTACTTC. The chain couples TRBV4-3 to TRBJ2-7; TRBD1 agrees at 8 bases. Germline V gene sequence: CDR1 LGHNA, CDR2 YSLEER. The junction had 6 bases not matched to a gene; V was cut back by 1 base and J by 4 bases. This CDR3 contains 15 residues.

The chain recombines TRBV5-6 with TRBJ1-1; unclear D gene. Trimming left V 3 bases short and J 0 bases short, with 18 bases between. The CDR3 is 17 residues long. Germline CDR1 reads SGHDT; CDR2 reads YYEEEE. The CDR3 DNA reads as TGTGCCAGCAGCTCCCTGGGGAGGGTACTTGTGAACACTGAAGCTTTCTTT. The encoded protein is CASSSLGRVLVNTEAFF.

Only a few counts were recorded for this clone. The chain joins TRBV2 to TRBJ1-6; D gene uncertain. CDR3 length: 13 amino acids. Deletions cut 8 bases from V and 6 bases from J, with 11 bases between. The V gene's germline CDR1 is SNHLY and CDR2 FYNNEI. CDR3 in DNA: TGTGCCAGCCAAAAGGAGACTAATTCACCCCTCCACTTT. Residues: CASQKETNSPLHF.

The rearrangement uses TRBV28 and TRBJ1-1, with a possible D match to TRBD1 (5 bases). The ends were cut back, 4 bases at V and 7 bases at J, with 19 bases in the middle. CDR1 is MDHEN and CDR2 is SYDVKM in the germline V gene. This CDR3 spans 15 amino acids. CDR3 loop: CASSSGGTGALEAFF. The CDR3 bases are TGTGCCAGCAGTTCGGGAGGGACGGGAGCCCTTGAAGCTTTCTTT.

This chain uses TRBV5-1 with TRBJ2-7; tentatively, D is TRBD1 (5 bases). The germline V gene encodes CDR1 SGHRS and CDR2 YFSETQ. Trimming removed 6 bases from V and 0 bases from J, with 19 bases in between. The CDR3 is 16 amino acids. CDR3 coding DNA: TGCGCCAGCACCCAAGGGGTCCGGACAAGCTCCTACGAGCAGTACTTC. Translated: CASTQGVRTSSYEQYF. Based on the CDR3 plus reference TRBV5-1 and TRBJ2-7, the full variable domain is KAGVTQTPRYLIKTRGQQVTLSCSPISGHRSVSWYQQTPGQGLQFLFEYFSETQRNKGNFPGRFSGRQFSNSRSEMNVSTLELGDSALYLCASTQGVRTSSYEQYFGPGTRLTVT.

The chain couples TRBV7-9 to TRBJ2-4; D is ambiguous. V shed 6 bases and J shed 1 base, with 13 bases lying between them. The CDR3 length is 15 residues. The germline V gene encodes CDR1 SEHNR and CDR2 FQNEAQ (reference sequence). CDR3 loop: CASRGDLQAKNIQYF. In DNA form, the CDR3 reads TGTGCCAGCAGAGGAGACCTGCAGGCCAAAAACATTCAGTACTTC.

This clone has a handful of counts. The chain recombines TRBV2 with TRBJ2-7, with TRBD1 as a possible D gene (5 bases). Germline V gives CDR1 SNHLY, CDR2 FYNNEI. The CDR3 extends over 14 amino acids. V lost 9 bases and J lost 3, with 18 bases in between. CDR3 DNA sequence: TGTGCCAGTAGAATCCAGGGCGCAAGCTACGAGCAGTACTTC. Encoded protein: CASRIQGASYEQYF.

This chain joins TRBV3-1 (or the pseudogene TRBV3-2) and TRBJ2-4, with D unclear. Germline V gives CDR1 LGHDT, CDR2 YNNKEL (reference sequence). Trimming took off 0 bases at V and 8 bases at J, with 5 bases between the two ends. This CDR3 contains 12 residues. The CDR3 coding sequence is TGTGCCAGCAGCCAAGACTGGCACATTCAGTACTTC. This sequence encodes CASSQDWHIQYF.

V gene TRBV5-1 combines with J gene TRBJ1-4; D unclear. V was trimmed by 7 bases and J by 0 bases, leaving 10 bases between them. The V gene's germline CDR1 is SGHRS and CDR2 YFSETQ. This CDR3 contains 14 residues. The CDR3 protein is CASSQPPTNEKLFF. CDR3 bases: TGCGCCAGCTCACAACCTCCAACTAATGAAAAACTGTTTTTT. Supplemented by reference TRBV5-1 and TRBJ1-4, the full variable domain reads KAGVTQTPRYLIKTRGQQVTLSCSPISGHRSVSWYQQTPGQGLQFLFEYFSETQRNKGNFPGRFSGRQFSNSRSEMNVSTLELGDSALYLCASSQPPTNEKLFFGSGTQLSVL.

J is TRBJ1-1 and V is TRBV12-3 or TRBV12-4; D remains unclear. V lost 1 base, J lost 1 base, and 4 bases lay in between. The CDR3 totals 13 residues. The CDR3 is CASSLGRNTEAFF. In DNA, the CDR3 is TGTGCCAGCAGTTTAGGCAGGAACACTGAAGCTTTCTTT.

V is TRBV3-1 (or the pseudogene TRBV3-2) and J is TRBJ1-1; TRBD1 matches 11 bases. Germline assignment: CDR1 LGHDT and CDR2 YNNKEL (reference sequence). This CDR3 has 16 residues. Trimming removed 6 bases from V and 3 bases from J; junction bases left unmatched: 9. The CDR3 is CASRTTGTGGHTEAFF. The CDR3 bases are TGTGCCAGCAGGACTACCGGGACAGGGGGTCACACTGAAGCTTTCTTT.